The 22 T cell receptor beta chains below were found in one sample sequenced in a study of tumor-infiltrating lymphocytes in primary liver carcinoma. Scientists recovered RNA and DNA together from approximately 20-30 mg of unsorted bulk tissue. The investigators made TCR beta cDNA from approximately 0.5 ug total RNA, using a constant-region primer. Libraries covering TCR beta were generated through three nested multiplex PCR rounds (using a slightly modified ARM-PCR). Each of the first two PCR rounds ran around 10 cycles with TRBV1-TRBV30 forward and C-beta reverse primers. TCRdb independently ran MiXCR on the multiplex PCR reads; one entry per CDR3 protein. Among 90,000 to 140,000 distinct CDR3 sequences listed, roughly 80% were seen once. Sequencing was done on a sample of liver tumor tissue from sampling region 3. The subset is: tumor region T3, left-lateral pole. These receptors were collected from a man aged 40-50 years with primary liver carcinoma and hepatitis B virus infection.

To note about this clonotype: A clone one base away is much larger, so this may be a read error. V and J are TRBV28 and TRBJ2-1; D not certain. Germline-derived CDR1 and CDR2 are MDHEN and SYDVKM. Trimming shortened V by 3 bases and J by 8 bases, and 11 bases separated the two germline ends. This CDR3 comprises 13 residues. This CDR3 reads CASSLRQYDEQFF. DNA of the CDR3: TGTGCCAGCAGTTTGCGGCAATACGATGAGCAGTTCTTC.

This clonotype has only a few counts. The V call is TRBV29-1, the J call TRBJ2-1, with a tentative D call TRBD2 (5 bases). This CDR3 comprises 14 residues. CDR1 is SQVTM, CDR2 ANQGSEA, per germline. CDR3 loop: CSHRTSRDYNEQFF. The CDR3 DNA is TGCAGTCACCGTACTAGTAGAGACTACAATGAGCAGTTCTTC.

This clonotype turned up a few times. Compared with germline, one end of the junction differs, possibly owing to a read error. This chain uses TRBV12-3 or TRBV12-4 with TRBJ2-4, with a possible D match to TRBD1 (5 bases). This CDR3 spans 16 amino acids. The CDR3 DNA reads as TGTGCCAGCAGTTTCCGAGGTCTAGGGGCCAAAGACATTCAGTACTTC. It specifies CASSFRGLGAKDIQYF.

About this clonotype itself: One end of the junction does not line up with germline, which may come from a read error. The chain employs TRBV5-6 and TRBJ2-7; D might be TRBD2 (6 bases). CDR1 is SGHDT and CDR2 is YYEEEE in the germline V gene. CDR3 length: 15 residues. CDR3 loop: CASSLTGGDSYEQYF. The CDR3 DNA reads as TGTGCCAGCAGCTTGACGGGCGGGGACTCCTACGAGCAGTATTTC. The full variable domain, rest sourced from reference TRBV5-6 and TRBJ2-7, is DAGVTQSPTHLIKTRGQQVTLRCSPKSGHDTVSWYQQALGQGPQFIFQYYEEEERQRGNFPDRFSGHQFPNYSSELNVNALLLGDSALYLCASSLTGGDSYEQYFGPGTRLTVT.

The V gene is TRBV4-1, the J gene TRBJ2-7; 7 bases line up with TRBD2. Looked up from germline, CDR1 is MGHRA and CDR2 is YSYEKL. This CDR3 spans 15 amino acids. V was clipped by 4 bases and J by 2 bases; unmatched bases: 8. CDR3 in amino acids: CASSLRDGGTYEQYF. CDR3 nucleotide sequence: TGCGCCAGCAGCCTCAGAGACGGGGGGACCTACGAGCAGTACTTC.

Comments on this clonotype: Here the CDR3 omits its conserved ending phenylalanine or tryptophan, so a read error is the likely source. This sequence joins TRBV12-3 or TRBV12-4 and TRBJ2-5; 11 bases are a match to TRBD2. The CDR3 sequence is 14 residues long. CDR3: CVSSLAGGEETQYS. In nucleotides, the CDR3 is TGTGTCAGCAGTTTAGCGGGAGGGGAAGAGACCCAGTACTCC.

Many counts were recorded for this clonotype. The genes are TRBV19 and TRBJ2-5; D call uncertain. V lost 4 bases to trimming and J lost 2 bases, with 8 bases between them. The CDR3 has 13 amino acids. Germline V gives CDR1 LNHDA, CDR2 SQIVND (reference sequence). CDR3 DNA sequence: TGTGCCAGTAGTACCAGACGGCAAGAGACCCAGTACTTC. Its protein product is CASSTRRQETQYF.

The J gene is TRBJ2-1, the V gene TRBV29-1; D remains unclear. In germline, CDR1 is SQVTM, CDR2 ANQGSEA. Trimming shortened V by 3 bases and J by 4 bases, and 13 bases separated the two germline ends. The CDR3 is 14 residues long. CDR3 sequence: CSVDHARSYNEQFF. As DNA, the CDR3 is TGCAGCGTTGACCACGCGAGATCATACAATGAGCAGTTCTTC.

The chain joins TRBV6-5 to TRBJ2-1, with a tentative D call TRBD2 (5 bases). The CDR3 is 15 residues long. Germline V gene data show CDR1 as MNHEY and CDR2 as SVGAGI. V lost 2 bases and J 3 bases, leaving 11 bases between the germline ends. CDR3 in DNA: TGTGCCAGCAGTTACGAGGGAACTGTCTACAATGAGCAGTTCTTC. This encodes CASSYEGTVYNEQFF.

To note about this clonotype: One base away lies a much larger clone, so this may be a sequencing read error. The V gene is TRBV6-6, the J gene TRBJ1-1, with 8 bases identical to TRBD1. Germline V gene data show CDR1 as MNHNY and CDR2 as SVGAGI (reference sequence). The CDR3 has 14 amino acids. CDR3 bases: TGTGTCAGCAATCACGGACAGGGAGGCACTGGAGCTTTCTTT. Its protein product is CVSNHGQGGTGAFF.

A note on this clonotype: Since a much larger clone is just one base distant, this may be a read error. CDR3 amino acids: CASSGRAGPNINEQFF. In nucleotides, the CDR3 is TGTGCCAGCAGTGGTCGGGCGGGGCCCAACATCAATGAGCAGTTCTTC. V and J are TRBV28 and TRBJ2-1; TRBD2 might be the D (6 bases). V was shortened by 5 bases and J by 6 bases, with 20 bases between the two germline ends. Germline CDR1 and CDR2: MDHEN and SYDVKM. This CDR3 is 16 amino acids long. The variable domain in full, with the rest retrieved from reference TRBV28 and TRBJ2-1, is DVKVTQSSRYLVKRTGEKVFLECVQDMDHENMFWYRQDPGLGLRLIYFSYDVKMKEKGDIPEGYSVSREKKERFSLILESASTNQTSMYLCASSGRAGPNINEQFFGPGTRLTVL.

Turning to this clonotype: This likely comes from a read error, as the CDR3 has no conserved phenylalanine or tryptophan at its end. This sequence joins TRBV29-1 and TRBJ2-3; no reliable D call. From germline, CDR1 is SQVTM and CDR2 ANQGSEA. The CDR3 covers 13 residues. V was pared by 7 bases and J by 1 base, with 12 bases between. CDR3 in DNA: TGCAGCGCTTCTGGGGTGGGCACAGATACGCAGTATTTA. Amino acid sequence: CSASGVGTDTQYL.

Comments on this clonotype: A read error is likely, as this CDR3 ends without the conserved phenylalanine or tryptophan. V is TRBV12-3 or TRBV12-4 and J is TRBJ2-7; D possibly corresponds to TRBD2 (5 bases). The CDR3 contains 15 residues. Written as DNA, the CDR3 is TGTGCCAGCAGTTCAACCCTTAGCGCTACCTACGACCAGTACTTA. This sequence encodes CASSSTLSATYDQYL.

With respect to this clonotype: At one of its ends the junction is not consistent with the germline gene, which may arise from a read error. This rearrangement joins TRBV6-5 to TRBJ2-7; 10 nucleotides match TRBD2. CDR3 length: 14 amino acids. CDR1 and CDR2 (germline): MNHEY, SVGAGI. The CDR3 coding sequence is TGCGCCAGCAGTTCTTCAGCGGGAGGGGGCGAGCAGCACTTC. This translates into CASSSSAGGGEQHF.

This clonotype was detected many times. The chain has TRBV5-1 and TRBJ2-5, with no clear D. The V end lost 4 bases, the J end lost 2 bases, and 9 bases lay between the germline ends. Germline-derived CDR1 and CDR2 are SGHRS and YFSETQ. CDR3 length equals 13 residues. Here the CDR3 DNA reads TGCGCCAGCAGCCTCATGCAACAAGAGACCCAGTACTTC. This codes for CASSLMQQETQYF.

The chain is built from TRBV7-9 and TRBJ2-7; 10 bases agree with TRBD2. Germline V CDR1 and CDR2: SEHNR, FQNEAQ (reference sequence). J gave up 6 bases and V 3 bases, and 23 bases lay outside the gene matches. The CDR3 spans 20 residues. The CDR3 is CASSFLKLAGKKIVSREQYF. As DNA, the CDR3 is TGTGCCAGCAGCTTCCTTAAACTAGCGGGGAAGAAAATTGTCAGTCGCGAGCAGTACTTC.

A word on this clonotype: Here the CDR3 omits its conserved ending phenylalanine or tryptophan, so a read error is the likely source. The J gene is TRBJ2-2, the V gene TRBV29-1; 7 bases are shared with TRBD2. Germline-derived CDR1 and CDR2 are SQVTM and ANQGSEA. The CDR3 is 14 residues long. CDR3 sequence: CSVALGGDAGELFL. CDR3 sequence (DNA): TGCAGTGTTGCTCTGGGGGGGGATGCCGGGGAGCTGTTTTTA.

As concerns this clonotype: Because it lacks the conserved phenylalanine or tryptophan at the end, this CDR3 is likely a read error. The DNA is left out, because the CDR3 cannot be placed on it with certainty; the CDR3 is given as TCRdb lists it. This chain joins TRBV5-6 and TRBJ2-1. CDR1 is SGHDT, CDR2 YYEEEE, per germline. The length of the CDR3 is 15 amino acids, counting both ends. The CDR3: CASSFDETFYNEQIV.

The chain recombines TRBV6-2 or TRBV6-3 with TRBJ2-5; TRBD2 agrees at 9 bases. V trimming: 4 bases; J trimming: 9 bases; junction bases outside the gene matches: 6. The CDR3 spans 13 residues. The germline CDR1 and CDR2 sequences are MNHEY and SVGEGT. The CDR3 DNA sequence: TGTGCCAGCAGTTCTGGACTAGCGAACGCCCAGTACTTC. Translating gives CASSSGLANAQYF.

A note on this clonotype: The junction differs from germline at one of its ends, possibly a read error. The V call is TRBV4-1, the J call TRBJ1-2, with a weak D call TRBD1 (5 bases). Germline assignment: CDR1 MGHRA and CDR2 YSYEKL. CDR3 length: 16 residues. The CDR3 bases are TGCGCCAGCAACCAAACAGGTGGGGAGGGGAACTATGGCTACACGTTC. Encoded protein: CASNQTGGEGNYGYTF.

The CDR3 DNA is TGCAGCGTTCTACAGCGTCTAAATCAGCCCCAGCATTTT. This translates into CSVLQRLNQPQHF. The chain uses TRBV29-1 and TRBJ1-5; D unresolved. The CDR3 loop spans 13 amino acids. Germline CDR1 SQVTM, CDR2 ANQGSEA. V lost 5 bases and J 4 bases, leaving 12 bases between the germline ends.

Regarding this clonotype: At one of its ends the junction is not consistent with the germline gene, which may arise from a read error. The rearrangement joins TRBV7-8 to TRBJ2-1, with 14 bases lining up with TRBD2. The CDR3 runs to 15 residues. Germline values: CDR1 SGHVS, CDR2 FQNEAQ. The CDR3 reads CPSSLTSGRVDEEFF. Written as DNA, the CDR3 is TGTCCCAGCAGCCTGACTAGCGGGAGGGTCGATGAGGAGTTCTTC.